The entry that follows covers one TCR beta chain sequence. Cohorts were assigned according to the clinical history that participants reported. This specimen comes from a study of blood T cell repertoires in COVID-19. Here immunoSEQ multiplex PCR was the method, and the copy in TCRdb shows in-frame clones only, minus some. The sample carries 350,000 or so clones, almost 90% recorded once. V was pared by 5 bases and J by 1 base, with 3 bases of the junction left unmatched. In germline, CDR1 is SGHTA, CDR2 FQGNSA. The CDR3 runs 15 residues. The clonotype originates from a woman in her twenties or thirties who had been exposed to COVID-19. Sequencing was done on a sample of PBMCs or T cells enriched from blood (not recorded which). The rearrangement uses TRBV7-2 and TRBJ2-2; 8 bases are a match to TRBD1. The CDR3 region is CASSVGQVNTGELFF. The CDR3 DNA sequence: TGTGCCAGCAGCGTGGGACAGGTGAACACCGGGGAGCTGTTTTTT.